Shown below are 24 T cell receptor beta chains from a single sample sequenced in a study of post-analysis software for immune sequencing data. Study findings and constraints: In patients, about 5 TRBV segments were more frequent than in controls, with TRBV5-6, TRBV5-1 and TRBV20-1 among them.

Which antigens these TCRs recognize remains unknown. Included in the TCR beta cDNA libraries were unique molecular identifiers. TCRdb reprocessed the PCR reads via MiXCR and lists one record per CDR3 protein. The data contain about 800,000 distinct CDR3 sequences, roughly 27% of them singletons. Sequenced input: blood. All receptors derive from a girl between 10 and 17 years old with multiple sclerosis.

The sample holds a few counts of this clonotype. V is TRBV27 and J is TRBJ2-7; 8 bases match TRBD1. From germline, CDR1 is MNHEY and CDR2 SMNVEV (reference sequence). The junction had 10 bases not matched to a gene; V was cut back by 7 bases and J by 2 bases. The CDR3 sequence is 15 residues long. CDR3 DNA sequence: TGTGCCAGCACCCCCCGGACAGGGTTTGCCTACGAGCAGTACTTC. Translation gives CASTPRTGFAYEQYF.

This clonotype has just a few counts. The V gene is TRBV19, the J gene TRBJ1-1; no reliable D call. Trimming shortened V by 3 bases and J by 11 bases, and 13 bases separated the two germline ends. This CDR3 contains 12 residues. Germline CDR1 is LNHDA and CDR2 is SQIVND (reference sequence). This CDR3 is CASSIFGVRAFF. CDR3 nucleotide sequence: TGTGCCAGTAGTATCTTCGGCGTACGGGCTTTCTTT.

CDR3 sequence (DNA): TGCAGTGCTGGGCACAGGGTGGCGGAGACCCAGTACTTC. As protein: CSAGHRVAETQYF. The chain carries TRBV20-1 and TRBJ2-7; a possible D gene is TRBD1 (6 bases). The DNA end is a closer match to TRBJ2-5, so the J assignment may be wrong. This CDR3 spans 13 amino acids. Germline CDR1 and CDR2: DFQATT and SNEGSKA (reference sequence).

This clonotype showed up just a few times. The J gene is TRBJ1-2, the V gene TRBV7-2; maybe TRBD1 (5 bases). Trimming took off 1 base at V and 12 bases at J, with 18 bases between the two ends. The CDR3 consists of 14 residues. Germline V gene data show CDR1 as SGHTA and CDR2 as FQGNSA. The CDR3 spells CASSLGGGYRTDTF. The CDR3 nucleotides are TGTGCCAGCAGCTTAGGGGGCGGATACCGGACGGACACCTTC.

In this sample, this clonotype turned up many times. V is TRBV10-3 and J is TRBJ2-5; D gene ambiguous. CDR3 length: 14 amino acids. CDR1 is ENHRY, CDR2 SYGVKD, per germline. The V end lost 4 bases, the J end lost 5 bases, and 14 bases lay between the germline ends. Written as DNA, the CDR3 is TGTGCCATCAGTGCCGTCGACCTATCGGAGACCCAGTACTTC. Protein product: CAISAVDLSETQYF.

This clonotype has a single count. This chain's CDR3 is CASSLEVADTQYF. The CDR3 DNA follows: TGTGCCAGCAGCTTAGAGGTCGCAGATACGCAGTATTTT. The chain links TRBV7-2 to TRBJ2-3; no reliable D call. V was cut by 1 base and J by 4 bases, with 6 bases left in between. CDR3 length: 13 residues. The V gene's germline CDR1 is SGHTA and CDR2 FQGNSA.

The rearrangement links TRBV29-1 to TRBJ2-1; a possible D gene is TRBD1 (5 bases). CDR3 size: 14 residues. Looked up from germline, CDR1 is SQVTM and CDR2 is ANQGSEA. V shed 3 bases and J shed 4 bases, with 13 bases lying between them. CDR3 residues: CSVDPQGRYNEQFF. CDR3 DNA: TGCAGCGTTGACCCTCAGGGCAGATACAATGAGCAGTTCTTC.

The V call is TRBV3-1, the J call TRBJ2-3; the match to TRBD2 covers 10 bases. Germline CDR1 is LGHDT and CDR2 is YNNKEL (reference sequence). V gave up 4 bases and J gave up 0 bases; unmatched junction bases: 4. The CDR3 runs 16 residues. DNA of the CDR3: TGTGCCAGCAGCCCACCGGGACTAGCGAGCACAGATACGCAGTATTTT. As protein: CASSPPGLASTDTQYF.

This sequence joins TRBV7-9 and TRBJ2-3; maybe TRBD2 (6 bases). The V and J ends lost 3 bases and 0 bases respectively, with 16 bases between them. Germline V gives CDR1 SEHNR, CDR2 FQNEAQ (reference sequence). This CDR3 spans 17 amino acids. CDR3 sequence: CASSFHPGGTSTDTQYF. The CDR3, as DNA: TGTGCCAGCAGCTTCCACCCCGGGGGAACTAGCACAGATACGCAGTATTTT. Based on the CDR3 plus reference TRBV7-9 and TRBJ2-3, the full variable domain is DTGVSQNPRHKITKRGQNVTFRCDPISEHNRLYWYRQTLGQGPEFLTYFQNEAQLEKSRLLSDRFSAERPKGSFSTLEIQRTEQGDSAMYLCASSFHPGGTSTDTQYFGPGTRLTVL.

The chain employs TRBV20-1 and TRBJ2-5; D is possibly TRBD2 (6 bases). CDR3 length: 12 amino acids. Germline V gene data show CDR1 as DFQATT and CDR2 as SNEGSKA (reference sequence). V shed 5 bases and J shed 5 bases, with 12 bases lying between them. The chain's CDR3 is CSAGLAAETQYF. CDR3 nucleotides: TGCAGTGCTGGTTTAGCGGCGGAGACCCAGTACTTC.

The CDR3: CASSQEDRVTGYTF. Here the CDR3 DNA reads TGTGCCAGCAGCCAAGAGGACAGGGTCACAGGCTACACCTTC. J is TRBJ1-2 and V is TRBV4-2; 8 nucleotides agree with TRBD1. With V trimmed by 0 bases and J by 8 bases, 5 bases remained unmatched. The CDR3 is made up of 14 amino acids. Germline loops: CDR1 LGHNA, CDR2 YNFKEQ.

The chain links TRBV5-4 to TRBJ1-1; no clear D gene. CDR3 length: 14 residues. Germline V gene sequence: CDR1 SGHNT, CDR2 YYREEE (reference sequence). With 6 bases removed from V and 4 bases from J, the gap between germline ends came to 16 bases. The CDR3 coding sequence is TGTGCCAGCACCCTTAGCCCGGCGGGCACTGAAGCTTTCTTT. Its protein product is CASTLSPAGTEAFF. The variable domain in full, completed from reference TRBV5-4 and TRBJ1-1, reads ETGVTQSPTHLIKTRGQQVTLRCSSQSGHNTVSWYQQALGQGPQFIFQYYREEENGRGNFPPRFSGLQFPNYSSELNVNALELDDSALYLCASTLSPAGTEAFFGQGTRLTVV.

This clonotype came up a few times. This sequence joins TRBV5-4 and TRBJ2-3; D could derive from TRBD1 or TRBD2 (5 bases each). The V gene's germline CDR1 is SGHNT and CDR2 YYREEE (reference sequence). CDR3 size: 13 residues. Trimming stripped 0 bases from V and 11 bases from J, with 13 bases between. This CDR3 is CASSLAGPGGQYF. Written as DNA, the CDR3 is TGTGCCAGCAGCTTGGCAGGGCCAGGAGGGCAGTATTTT. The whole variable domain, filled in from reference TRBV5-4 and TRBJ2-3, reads ETGVTQSPTHLIKTRGQQVTLRCSSQSGHNTVSWYQQALGQGPQFIFQYYREEENGRGNFPPRFSGLQFPNYSSELNVNALELDDSALYLCASSLAGPGGQYFGPGTRLTVL.

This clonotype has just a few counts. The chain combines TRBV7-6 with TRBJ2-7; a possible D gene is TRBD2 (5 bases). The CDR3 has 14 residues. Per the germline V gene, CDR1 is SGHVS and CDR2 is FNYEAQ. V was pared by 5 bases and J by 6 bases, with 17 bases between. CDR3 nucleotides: TGTGCCAGCAGCCCCCGAACGGGTAGCGCCGAGCAGTACTTC. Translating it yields CASSPRTGSAEQYF.

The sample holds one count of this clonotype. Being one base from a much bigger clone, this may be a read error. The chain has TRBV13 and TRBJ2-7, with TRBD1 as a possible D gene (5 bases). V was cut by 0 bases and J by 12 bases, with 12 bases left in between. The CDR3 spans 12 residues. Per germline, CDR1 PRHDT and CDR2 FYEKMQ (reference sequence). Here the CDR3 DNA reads TGTGCCAGCAGCTTAGGGACCCAGGGCCTGTACTTC. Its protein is CASSLGTQGLYF.

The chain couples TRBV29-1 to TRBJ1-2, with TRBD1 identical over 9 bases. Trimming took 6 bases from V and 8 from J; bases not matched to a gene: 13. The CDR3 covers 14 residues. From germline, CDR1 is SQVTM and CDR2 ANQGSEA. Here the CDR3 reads CSVGNRDRVRGYTF. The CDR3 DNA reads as TGCAGCGTGGGAAACCGGGACAGGGTTCGGGGCTACACCTTC.

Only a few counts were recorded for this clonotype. CDR3 amino acids: CASTLGTHNEQFF. The CDR3 nucleotides are TGTGCCAGCACCCTGGGGACTCACAATGAGCAGTTCTTC. The chain carries TRBV11-2 and TRBJ2-1, with D tentatively TRBD2 (6 bases). V shed 7 bases and J shed 5 bases, with 12 bases lying between them. This CDR3 has 13 residues. Per the germline V gene, CDR1 is SGHAT and CDR2 is FQNNGV.

CDR3 region: CATREPGQGGEQYF. Here the CDR3 DNA reads TGTGCCACCAGGGAACCGGGACAGGGGGGCGAGCAGTACTTC. The chain carries TRBV24-1 and TRBJ2-5; TRBD1 aligns across 11 bases. The better agreement between TRBJ2-7 and the DNA end casts doubt on the J call. CDR1 is KGHDR and CDR2 is SFDVKD in the germline V gene. This CDR3 has 14 amino acids.

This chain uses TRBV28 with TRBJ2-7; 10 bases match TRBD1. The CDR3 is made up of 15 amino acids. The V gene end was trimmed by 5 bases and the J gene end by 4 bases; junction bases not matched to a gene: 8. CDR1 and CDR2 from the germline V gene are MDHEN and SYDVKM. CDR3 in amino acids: CASSRDRGVSYEQYF. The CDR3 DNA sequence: TGTGCCAGCAGTAGGGACAGGGGAGTTTCGTACGAGCAGTACTTC.

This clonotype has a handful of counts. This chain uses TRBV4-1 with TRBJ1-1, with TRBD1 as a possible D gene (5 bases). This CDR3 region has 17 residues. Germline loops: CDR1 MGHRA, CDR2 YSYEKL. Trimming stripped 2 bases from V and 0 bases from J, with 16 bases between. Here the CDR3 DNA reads TGCGCCAGCAGCCAACTGGGGGGGAGCGGGGTGAACACTGAAGCTTTCTTT. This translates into CASSQLGGSGVNTEAFF.

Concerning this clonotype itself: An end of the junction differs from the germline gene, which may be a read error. CDR3 bases: TGTGCCACCAGCGGAGAGGGACTAGCGGGGGGATACAATGAGCAGTTCTTC. Translating it yields CATSGEGLAGGYNEQFF. The chain links TRBV15 to TRBJ2-1; 15 bases match TRBD2. The CDR3 covers 17 residues. The germline CDR1 and CDR2 sequences are LNHNV and YYDKDF (reference sequence). Full variable domain (remainder filled in from reference TRBV15 and TRBJ2-1): DAMVIQNPRYQVTQFGKPVTLSCSQTLNHNVMYWYQQKSSQAPKLLFHYYDKDFNNEADTPDNFQSRRPNTSFCFLDIRSPGLGDTAMYLCATSGEGLAGGYNEQFFGPGTRLTVL.

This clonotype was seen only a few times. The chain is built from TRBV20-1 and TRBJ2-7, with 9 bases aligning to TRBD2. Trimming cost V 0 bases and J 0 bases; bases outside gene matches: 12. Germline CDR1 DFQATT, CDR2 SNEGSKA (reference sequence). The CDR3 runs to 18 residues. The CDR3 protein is CSARDLSSGRSFSYEQYF. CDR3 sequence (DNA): TGCAGTGCTAGAGACCTCAGCAGCGGGAGGTCGTTCTCCTACGAGCAGTACTTC.

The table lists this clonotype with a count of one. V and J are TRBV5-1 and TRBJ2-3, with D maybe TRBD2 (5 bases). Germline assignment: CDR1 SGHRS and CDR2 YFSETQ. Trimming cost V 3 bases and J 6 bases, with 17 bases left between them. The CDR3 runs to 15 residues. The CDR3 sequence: CASSSEDLRGDTQYF. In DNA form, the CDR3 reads TGCGCCAGCAGCTCAGAGGACCTCAGAGGGGATACGCAGTATTTT.

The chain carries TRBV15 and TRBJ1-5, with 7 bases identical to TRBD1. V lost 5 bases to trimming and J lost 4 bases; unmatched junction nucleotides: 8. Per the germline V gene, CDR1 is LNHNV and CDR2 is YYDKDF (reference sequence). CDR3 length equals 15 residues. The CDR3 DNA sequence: TGTGCCACCAGCCGCGACAGGGCGAAAAATCAGCCCCAGCATTTT. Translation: CATSRDRAKNQPQHF.